The sequence of this T cell receptor beta chain was determined in a study of blood T cell repertoires in COVID-19 (TCRdb year 2020). In the study overall: Samples from collaborators originated in the United States, Italy and Spain and spanned both the acute and convalescent phases of COVID-19. The material from the prospective study consisted of cDNA or gDNA derived from T cells, B-cell-depleted T cells, or PBMCs. Deeply sampled blood TCRbeta repertoires from subjects exposed to, actively infected with, or recovered from COVID-19 were included in the dataset. The repertoires were released in a freely available public database meant as a resource for research on the immune response to SARS-CoV-2. Samples were obtained from the ongoing ImmuneRACE study (first 160 participants) and from some 1,200 subjects provided by 6 global collaborators. Sample metadata almost always included a de-identified subject ID, COVID-19 status, age in years and sex. Where HLA class I and class II types were available, the types were taken from metadata supplied by the sample provider, not from assay-based typing.

The investigation overall reported the following: How much clinical and demographic metadata was included differed by source and by participant, and the metadata was provided uncurated.

Comment on this clone: Which antigen it targets is not known. There are no base qualities to consult, and no much larger clone falls within one base.

At one collaborating source in Seattle, patients were enrolled during active infection and were followed longitudinally through the course of disease. Each collaborating institution followed its own protocols to collect whole blood in K2EDTA tubes. For TCRbeta analysis, collaborators shipped samples as frozen whole blood, isolated PBMCs, or DNA extracted from either of those sample types. TCRbeta CDR3 regions were amplified from genomic DNA using the immunoSEQ Assay, a bias-controlled multiplex PCR. As for the authors' bioinformatics: The number of nucleated cells in each sample was estimated by amplification of reference gene primers within the assay. To quantify the absolute abundance of each unique TCRbeta CDR3 rearrangement, sequence reads were collapsed and filtered. For each sample, productive Simpson clonality was calculated as the square root of Simpson's diversity index across productive rearrangements. Imported from immuneACCESS, the table was reduced by TCRdb to in-frame sequences with V and J called. These copies leave out some clones; in studies compared against another copy, an unresolved V gene accounts for under half, and the cause of the remainder is not known. The V and J calls and the clone size are those of that table, but D and trimming were determined from the DNA. Across this sample there are around 360,000 clones, with more than 70% seen only once. The ten largest account for about 10% of the sample.

The receptor comes from a woman aged 25-40 years with COVID-19, enrolled during active disease. Sequenced input: peripheral blood.

The DNA sequence reads TGCGCCAGCAGTGAATCACAGACTAGCGGGCAGGTCGAGACCCAGTACTTC. It translates as CASSESQTSGQVETQYF. This receptor chain uses TRBV10-1 and TRBJ2-5, with TRBD2 identical over 10 junction bases. The CDR3 holds 17 amino acids from the cysteine to the phenylalanine. Here the CDR3 DNA is all that survives: 51 bases in frame from base 1. From V the trimming removes 3 bases and from J it removes 5 bases, while the gene matches leave 12 bases of the junction unaccounted for. CDR1 and CDR2 were assigned from the germline V gene (reference sequence) as WNHNN and SYGVQD.